This is a list of T cell receptor beta chains from one sample in a study of blood T cell repertoires in COVID-19. Generated by immunoSEQ multiplex PCR, the TCRdb table keeps only in-frame clones and is missing some. In the table there are fewer than 150,000 clones, around 87% of which are singletons. Material for sequencing was peripheral blood. Receptors originate from an older woman with acute or convalescent COVID-19. The CDR3 runs from the conserved cysteine through the conserved F or W. D genes are given only for firm matches. Clone size, where shown, is once, few, many, or a class for clones that have expanded.

J gene: TRBJ1-3; V gene: TRBV15; clone size: .; CDR3 length: 14; D gene: .; CDR3 DNA: TGTGCCACCAGCATAGTGGGAGCTGGAAACACCATATATTTT; CDR3 protein: CATSIVGAGNTIYF
J gene: TRBJ2-1; V gene: TRBV2; clone size: .; CDR3 length: 12; D gene: TRBD2; CDR3 DNA: TGTGCCAGCAGGGGGGGACTAGCGACTCAGTTCTTC; CDR3 protein: CASRGGLATQFF
J gene: TRBJ2-2; V gene: TRBV5-1; clone size: once; CDR3 length: 14; D gene: TRBD2; CDR3 DNA: TGCGCCAGCAGGGCTAGCGGGACGGACGGGGAGCTGTTTTTT; CDR3 protein: CASRASGTDGELFF
J gene: TRBJ2-3; V gene: TRBV27; clone size: few; CDR3 length: 16; D gene: TRBD2; CDR3 DNA: TGTGCCAGCAGTTCCGTAGCGGGAGGGGGGGGAAACACGCAGTATTTT; CDR3 protein: CASSSVAGGGGNTQYF
J gene: TRBJ1-5; V gene: TRBV5-6; clone size: few; CDR3 length: 17; D gene: .; CDR3 DNA: TGTGCCAGCAGCTCTCTCCTGACAGACCTTAGCAATCAGCCCCAGCATTTT; CDR3 protein: CASSSLLTDLSNQPQHF
J gene: TRBJ1-1; V gene: TRBV18; clone size: .; CDR3 length: 14; D gene: .; CDR3 DNA: TGTGCCAGCTCACCAAGCAGGGGCGACACTGAAGCTTTCTTT; CDR3 protein: CASSPSRGDTEAFF
J gene: TRBJ1-1; V gene: TRBV7-9; clone size: .; CDR3 length: 12; D gene: .; CDR3 DNA: TGTGCCAGCAGCTTAGGGCCCACTGAAGCTTTCTTT; CDR3 protein: CASSLGPTEAFF
J gene: TRBJ1-3; V gene: TRBV27; clone size: .; CDR3 length: 14; D gene: TRBD1; CDR3 DNA: TGTGCCAGCAGCTCTACAGGGGGAGGAAACACCATATATTTT; CDR3 protein: CASSSTGGGNTIYF
J gene: TRBJ2-1; V gene: TRBV5-5; clone size: .; CDR3 length: 15; D gene: TRBD2; CDR3 DNA: TGTGCCAGCAGCTTCGGACTAGCGTACTACAATGAGCAGTTCTTC; CDR3 protein: CASSFGLAYYNEQFF
J gene: TRBJ1-4; V gene: TRBV5-1; clone size: .; CDR3 length: 15; D gene: .; CDR3 DNA: TGCGCCAGCAGCCCTAGTACAGGAATTGCTGAAAAACTGTTTTTT; CDR3 protein: CASSPSTGIAEKLFF
J gene: TRBJ2-3; V gene: TRBV19; clone size: .; CDR3 length: 13; D gene: .; CDR3 DNA: TGTGCCAGTAGTTACACCGTCACAGATACGCAGTATTTT; CDR3 protein: CASSYTVTDTQYF
J gene: TRBJ1-2; V gene: TRBV5-1; clone size: .; CDR3 length: 16; D gene: .; CDR3 DNA: TGCGCCAGCAGCCTGGGAAGTGGGGGAGGTGGCTATGGCTACACCTTC; CDR3 protein: CASSLGSGGGGYGYTF
J gene: TRBJ2-3; V gene: TRBV5-1; clone size: .; CDR3 length: 21; D gene: TRBD2; CDR3 DNA: TGCGCCAGCAGCTCACCCCTACTAGCGGGAGGGCTGGGGGCGGGCACAGATACGCAGTATTTT; CDR3 protein: CASSSPLLAGGLGAGTDTQYF
J gene: TRBJ2-3; V gene: TRBV11-2; clone size: .; CDR3 length: 16; D gene: TRBD2; CDR3 DNA: TGTGCCAGCAGCACCACTAGCGGGGGGTACACAGATACGCAGTATTTT; CDR3 protein: CASSTTSGGYTDTQYF
J gene: TRBJ2-7; V gene: TRBV10-3; clone size: .; CDR3 length: 14; D gene: TRBD2; CDR3 DNA: TGTGCCATCAGTGAGATTAGCGGGGGCTACGAGCAGTACTTC; CDR3 protein: CAISEISGGYEQYF
J gene: TRBJ2-3; V gene: TRBV4-1; clone size: .; CDR3 length: 15; D gene: .; CDR3 DNA: TGCGCCAGCAGCCAAGTCGGGGGTAGCACAGATACGCAGTATTTT; CDR3 protein: CASSQVGGSTDTQYF
J gene: TRBJ1-6; V gene: TRBV11-1; clone size: few; CDR3 length: 17; D gene: TRBD1; CDR3 DNA: TGTGCCAGCAGCTTAGCGAGTGCGGGACAGGGGAATTCACCCCTCCACTTT; CDR3 protein: CASSLASAGQGNSPLHF
J gene: TRBJ2-5; V gene: TRBV21-1; clone size: .; CDR3 length: 15; D gene: .; CDR3 DNA: TGTGCCAGCAGCAAAGGGCTTCGGGGGGCGAAGACCCAGTACTTC; CDR3 protein: CASSKGLRGAKTQYF
J gene: TRBJ1-5; V gene: TRBV7-2; clone size: few; CDR3 length: 17; D gene: .; CDR3 DNA: TGTGCCAGCAGCCCCCAAGGTGGGGGCCTTAGCAATCAGCCCCAGCATTTT; CDR3 protein: CASSPQGGGLSNQPQHF
J gene: TRBJ1-4; V gene: TRBV5-1; clone size: .; CDR3 length: 15; D gene: .; CDR3 DNA: TGCGCCAGCAGTTTTGACACTGCAACTAATGAAAAACTGTTTTTT; CDR3 protein: CASSFDTATNEKLFF
J gene: TRBJ2-1; V gene: TRBV3-1/TRBV3-2; clone size: .; CDR3 length: 14; D gene: .; CDR3 DNA: TGTGCCAGCAGCCAAGGAGGGCTAGCAAATGAGCAGTTCTTC; CDR3 protein: CASSQGGLANEQFF
J gene: TRBJ2-1; V gene: TRBV12-3/TRBV12-4; clone size: .; CDR3 length: 13; D gene: TRBD2; CDR3 DNA: TGTGCCAGCAGCCCCCTAGCGGTCCGTGAGCAGTTCTTC; CDR3 protein: CASSPLAVREQFF
J gene: TRBJ2-1; V gene: TRBV11-2; clone size: .; CDR3 length: 16; D gene: TRBD2; CDR3 DNA: TGTGCCAGCAGCTTAGGCTTAGCGGGAGGGCCGGGTGAGCAGTTCTTC; CDR3 protein: CASSLGLAGGPGEQFF
J gene: TRBJ1-2; V gene: TRBV14; clone size: .; CDR3 length: 13; D gene: .; CDR3 DNA: TGTGCCAGCAGCCAAGTGGAGCTCTATGGCTACACCTTC; CDR3 protein: CASSQVELYGYTF
J gene: TRBJ2-3; V gene: TRBV4-2; clone size: .; CDR3 length: 15; D gene: .; CDR3 DNA: TGTGCCAGCAGCCCAGACGGAGTTAGCACAGATACGCAGTATTTT; CDR3 protein: CASSPDGVSTDTQYF
J gene: TRBJ2-1; V gene: TRBV3-1/TRBV3-2; clone size: .; CDR3 length: 11; D gene: .; CDR3 DNA: TGTGCCAGCAGCTTGGCCAATGAGCAGTTCTTC; CDR3 protein: CASSLANEQFF
J gene: TRBJ2-7; V gene: TRBV5-1; clone size: .; CDR3 length: 13; D gene: TRBD1; CDR3 DNA: TGCGCCAGCAGCTCCAGGGGGCTGGACGAGCAGTACTTC; CDR3 protein: CASSSRGLDEQYF
J gene: TRBJ2-2; V gene: TRBV7-3; clone size: .; CDR3 length: 14; D gene: TRBD1; CDR3 DNA: TGTGCCAGCAGCACTGGGACAGGGTCCGGGGAGCTGTTTTTT; CDR3 protein: CASSTGTGSGELFF
J gene: TRBJ2-1; V gene: TRBV3-1/TRBV3-2; clone size: .; CDR3 length: 18; D gene: TRBD1; CDR3 DNA: TGTGCCAGCAGCCAAGATCCGGGACAGGGGGGAACTTACAATGAGCAGTTCTTC; CDR3 protein: CASSQDPGQGGTYNEQFF
J gene: TRBJ1-5; V gene: TRBV27; clone size: .; CDR3 length: 17; D gene: .; CDR3 DNA: TGTGCCAGCAGCCTTACTCGGACAGCGATAGGCAATCAGCCCCAGCATTTT; CDR3 protein: CASSLTRTAIGNQPQHF
J gene: TRBJ2-1; V gene: TRBV11-2; clone size: .; CDR3 length: 18; D gene: TRBD2; CDR3 DNA: TGTGCCAGCAGCTTAGATGCGGCGGGACTAGGCCTGAGCTATGAGCAGTTCTTC; CDR3 protein: CASSLDAAGLGLSYEQFF
J gene: TRBJ1-1; V gene: TRBV7-9; clone size: .; CDR3 length: 15; D gene: TRBD1; CDR3 DNA: TGTGCCAGCAGCTTAGTAGGGACAGGGAAGACTGAAGCTTTCTTT; CDR3 protein: CASSLVGTGKTEAFF
J gene: TRBJ1-4; V gene: TRBV28; clone size: once; CDR3 length: 13; D gene: TRBD1; CDR3 DNA: TGTGCCAGCAGGGGACAGGGGTATGAAAAACTGTTTTTT; CDR3 protein: CASRGQGYEKLFF
J gene: TRBJ2-3; V gene: TRBV5-1; clone size: .; CDR3 length: 15; D gene: TRBD1; CDR3 DNA: TGCGCCAGCAGCTTAAGAACAGGGGACACAGATACGCAGTATTTT; CDR3 protein: CASSLRTGDTDTQYF
J gene: TRBJ2-1; V gene: TRBV9; clone size: .; CDR3 length: 19; D gene: TRBD1; CDR3 DNA: TGTGCCAGCAGCGCCCAAGCAGGGGGCGGGGGACAGGGGTACAATGAGCAGTTCTTC; CDR3 protein: CASSAQAGGGGQGYNEQFF
J gene: TRBJ1-1; V gene: TRBV6-5; clone size: .; CDR3 length: 14; D gene: .; CDR3 DNA: TGTGCCAGCAGTTCCCGGACAGCCAACACTGAAGCTTTCTTT; CDR3 protein: CASSSRTANTEAFF
J gene: TRBJ2-1; V gene: TRBV11-1; clone size: .; CDR3 length: 13; D gene: TRBD2; CDR3 DNA: TGTGCCACGCGGACTAGCGAGACCAATGAGCAGTTCTTC; CDR3 protein: CATRTSETNEQFF
J gene: TRBJ1-2; V gene: TRBV3-1/TRBV3-2; clone size: .; CDR3 length: 13; D gene: .; CDR3 DNA: TGTGCCAGCAGTCCCGACGGCGGGGCCGGCTACACCTTC; CDR3 protein: CASSPDGGAGYTF
J gene: TRBJ2-3; V gene: TRBV24-1; clone size: .; CDR3 length: 13; D gene: TRBD2; CDR3 DNA: TGTGCCACCAGTGATGGAGCGGGAGGGGCGCAGTATTTT; CDR3 protein: CATSDGAGGAQYF
J gene: TRBJ1-1; V gene: TRBV5-1; clone size: few; CDR3 length: 14; D gene: TRBD1; CDR3 DNA: TGCGCCAGCAGTCGGGACAGCTTGAACACTGAAGCTTTCTTT; CDR3 protein: CASSRDSLNTEAFF
J gene: TRBJ2-1; V gene: TRBV7-2; clone size: .; CDR3 length: 16; D gene: TRBD2; CDR3 DNA: TGTGCCAGCAGCTTAAGGGGACTAGCGGGACAGGATGAGCAGTTCTTC; CDR3 protein: CASSLRGLAGQDEQFF
J gene: TRBJ2-2; V gene: TRBV27; clone size: .; CDR3 length: 16; D gene: TRBD1; CDR3 DNA: TGTGCCAGCAGTTTATACGGGACAGTAAACACCGGGGAGCTGTTTTTT; CDR3 protein: CASSLYGTVNTGELFF
J gene: TRBJ2-1; V gene: TRBV6-5; clone size: .; CDR3 length: 15; D gene: .; CDR3 DNA: TGTGCCAGCAGTTACGGTCCCCCACAGGGTAATGAGCAGTTCTTC; CDR3 protein: CASSYGPPQGNEQFF
J gene: TRBJ1-3; V gene: TRBV19; clone size: once; CDR3 length: 13; D gene: .; CDR3 DNA: TGTGCCAGTAGTGTCCAACAAGGAAACACCATATATTTT; CDR3 protein: CASSVQQGNTIYF
J gene: TRBJ2-1; V gene: TRBV5-1; clone size: .; CDR3 length: 14; D gene: .; CDR3 DNA: TGCGCCAGCAGCCAAGGTGGAGAATACAATGAGCAGTTCTTC; CDR3 protein: CASSQGGEYNEQFF
J gene: TRBJ2-5; V gene: TRBV7-2; clone size: few; CDR3 length: 15; D gene: .; CDR3 DNA: TGTGCCAGCAGCCGGGGTCTCGTCCCCCGAGGGACCCAGTACTTC; CDR3 protein: CASSRGLVPRGTQYF
J gene: TRBJ1-4; V gene: TRBV3-1/TRBV3-2; clone size: .; CDR3 length: 15; D gene: TRBD1; CDR3 DNA: TGTGCCAGCAGTTTCACAGGGGTGAGGAATGAAAAACTGTTTTTT; CDR3 protein: CASSFTGVRNEKLFF
J gene: TRBJ2-1; V gene: TRBV5-1; clone size: .; CDR3 length: 15; D gene: TRBD2; CDR3 DNA: TGCGCCAGCAGCTTGGATGTAGCGGGGGACAATGAGCAGTTCTTC; CDR3 protein: CASSLDVAGDNEQFF
J gene: TRBJ2-1; V gene: TRBV11-3; clone size: .; CDR3 length: 17; D gene: TRBD2; CDR3 DNA: TGTGCCAGCAGCCTATACGGACTAGCCAGCTCCTACAATGAGCAGTTCTTC; CDR3 protein: CASSLYGLASSYNEQFF
J gene: TRBJ2-7; V gene: TRBV4-1; clone size: .; CDR3 length: 14; D gene: .; CDR3 DNA: TGCGCCAGCAGCCAAGAAACAGGCCCCTACGAGCAGTACTTC; CDR3 protein: CASSQETGPYEQYF
J gene: TRBJ1-1; V gene: TRBV5-5; clone size: once; CDR3 length: 17; D gene: TRBD1; CDR3 DNA: TGTGCCAGCAACTCCCGGAGACAGGGGGCGCGTGACACTGAAGCTTTCTTT; CDR3 protein: CASNSRRQGARDTEAFF
J gene: TRBJ2-1; V gene: TRBV7-6; clone size: .; CDR3 length: 15; D gene: TRBD2; CDR3 DNA: TGTGCCAGCAGCTTCAGCCTAGCGGGAGAAAGTGAGCAGTTCTTC; CDR3 protein: CASSFSLAGESEQFF
J gene: TRBJ1-1; V gene: TRBV2; clone size: .; CDR3 length: 14; D gene: TRBD1; CDR3 DNA: TGTGCCAGCAGTGTACGACAGGGATATACTGAAGCTTTCTTT; CDR3 protein: CASSVRQGYTEAFF
J gene: TRBJ2-1; V gene: TRBV3-1/TRBV3-2; clone size: .; CDR3 length: 12; D gene: .; CDR3 DNA: TGTGCCAGCAGCCCCCCGGGGAATGAGCAGTTCTTC; CDR3 protein: CASSPPGNEQFF